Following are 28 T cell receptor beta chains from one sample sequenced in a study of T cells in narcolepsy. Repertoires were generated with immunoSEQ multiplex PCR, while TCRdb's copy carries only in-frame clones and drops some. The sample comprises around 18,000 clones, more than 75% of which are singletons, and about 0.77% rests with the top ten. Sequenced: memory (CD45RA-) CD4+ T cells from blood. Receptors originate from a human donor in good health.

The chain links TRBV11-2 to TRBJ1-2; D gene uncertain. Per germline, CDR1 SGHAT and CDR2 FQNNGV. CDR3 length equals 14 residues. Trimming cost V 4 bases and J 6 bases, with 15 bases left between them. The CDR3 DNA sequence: TGTGCCAGCAGCTCCTCCGGACGGCTCGATGGCTACACCTTC. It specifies CASSSSGRLDGYTF.

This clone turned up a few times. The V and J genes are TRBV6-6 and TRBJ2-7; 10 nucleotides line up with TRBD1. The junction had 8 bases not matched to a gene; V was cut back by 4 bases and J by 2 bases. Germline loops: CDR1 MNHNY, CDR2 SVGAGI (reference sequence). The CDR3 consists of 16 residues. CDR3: CASSFPDRGRTYEQYF. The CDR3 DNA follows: TGTGCCAGCAGTTTTCCCGACAGGGGGCGAACCTACGAGCAGTACTTC.

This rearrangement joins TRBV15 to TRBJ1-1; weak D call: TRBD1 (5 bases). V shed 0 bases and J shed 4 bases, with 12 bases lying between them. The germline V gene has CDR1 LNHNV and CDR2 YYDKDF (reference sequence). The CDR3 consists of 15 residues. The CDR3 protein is CATSRDRTLITEAFF. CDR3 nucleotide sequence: TGTGCCACCAGCAGAGACCGGACATTAATCACTGAAGCTTTCTTT. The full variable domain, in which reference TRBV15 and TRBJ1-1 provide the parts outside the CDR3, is DAMVIQNPRYQVTQFGKPVTLSCSQTLNHNVMYWYQQKSSQAPKLLFHYYDKDFNNEADTPDNFQSRRPNTSFCFLDIRSPGLGDTAMYLCATSRDRTLITEAFFGQGTRLTVV.

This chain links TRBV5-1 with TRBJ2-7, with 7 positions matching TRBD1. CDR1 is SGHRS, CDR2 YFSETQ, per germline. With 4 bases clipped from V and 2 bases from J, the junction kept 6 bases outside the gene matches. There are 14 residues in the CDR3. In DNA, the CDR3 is TGCGCCAGCAGCGTAGATACAGGGGCCTACGAGCAGTACTTC. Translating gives CASSVDTGAYEQYF.

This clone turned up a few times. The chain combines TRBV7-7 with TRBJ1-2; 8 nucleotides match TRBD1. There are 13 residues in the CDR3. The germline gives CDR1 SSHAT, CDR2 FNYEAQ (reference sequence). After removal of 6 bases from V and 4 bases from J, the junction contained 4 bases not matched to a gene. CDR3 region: CASSPDRGYGYTF. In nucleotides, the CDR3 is TGTGCCAGCAGTCCCGACAGGGGCTATGGCTACACCTTC.

The CDR3 region has the DNA TGTGCCAGCAGCTTAGGTTCAGGGGTCGCTGAAGCTTTCTTT. This translates into CASSLGSGVAEAFF. The chain joins TRBV7-6 to TRBJ1-1; TRBD1 is a possible D gene (6 bases). There are 14 residues in the CDR3. Trimming stripped 1 base from V and 6 bases from J, with 12 bases between. In germline, CDR1 is SGHVS, CDR2 FNYEAQ.

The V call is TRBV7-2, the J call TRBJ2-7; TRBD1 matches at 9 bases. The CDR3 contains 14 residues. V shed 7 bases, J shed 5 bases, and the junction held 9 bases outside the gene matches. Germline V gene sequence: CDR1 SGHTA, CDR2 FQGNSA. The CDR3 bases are TGTGCCAGCAACCGACAGGGGGTGGGCGACGAGCAGTACTTC. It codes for CASNRQGVGDEQYF.

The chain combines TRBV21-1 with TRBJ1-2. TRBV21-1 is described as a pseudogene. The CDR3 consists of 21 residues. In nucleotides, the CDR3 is TGTGCCAGCACTCCAAAGAAAGCAGCCAAAGTGGAAGGGCTGGTCGCCTATGGCTACACCTTC. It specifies CASTPKKAAKVEGLVAYGYTF.

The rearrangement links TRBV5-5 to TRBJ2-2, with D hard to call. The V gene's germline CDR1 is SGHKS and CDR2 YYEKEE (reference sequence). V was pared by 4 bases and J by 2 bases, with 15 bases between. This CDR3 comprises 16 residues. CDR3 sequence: CASSQTSLENTGELFF. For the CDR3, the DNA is TGTGCCAGCAGCCAAACAAGTTTAGAAAACACCGGGGAGCTGTTTTTT.

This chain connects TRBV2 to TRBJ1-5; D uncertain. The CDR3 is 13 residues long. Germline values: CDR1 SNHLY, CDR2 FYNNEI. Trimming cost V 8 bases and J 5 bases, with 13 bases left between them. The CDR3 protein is CASLREGHQPQHF. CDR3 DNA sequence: TGTGCCAGCTTGAGAGAGGGTCATCAGCCCCAGCATTTT.

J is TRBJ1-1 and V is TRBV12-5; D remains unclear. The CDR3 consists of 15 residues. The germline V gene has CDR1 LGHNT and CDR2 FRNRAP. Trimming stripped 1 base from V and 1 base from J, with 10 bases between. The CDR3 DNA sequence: TGTGCTAGTGGTTTGGCTGGACGGGCGAACACTGAAGCTTTCTTT. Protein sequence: CASGLAGRANTEAFF.

CDR3 bases: TGCAGCGTTGCGGTAGGGGGCGTCGTGTACTTC. Translating gives CSVAVGGVVYF. The chain links TRBV29-1 to TRBJ2-4, with 7 nucleotides matching TRBD1. This CDR3 comprises 11 residues. Trimming took 4 bases from V and 15 from J; bases not matched to a gene: 9. Germline V gives CDR1 SQVTM, CDR2 ANQGSEA.

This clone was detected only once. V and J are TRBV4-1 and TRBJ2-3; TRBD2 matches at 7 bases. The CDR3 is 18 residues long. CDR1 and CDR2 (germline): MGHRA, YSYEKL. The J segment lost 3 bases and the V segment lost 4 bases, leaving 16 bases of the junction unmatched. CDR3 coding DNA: TGCGCCAGCAGCCTATCGGGTAGGGAGGGCGGTTTGACAGATACGCAGTATTTT. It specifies CASSLSGREGGLTDTQYF.

CDR3: CAWRSGESQYF. CDR3 nucleotides: TGTGCCTGGAGGTCTGGTGAATCTCAGTACTTC. The chain joins TRBV30 to TRBJ2-4, with D hard to call. The CDR3 runs to 11 residues. Deletions cut 3 bases from V and 12 bases from J, with 12 bases between. Germline CDR1 reads GTSNPN; CDR2 reads SVGIG (reference sequence).

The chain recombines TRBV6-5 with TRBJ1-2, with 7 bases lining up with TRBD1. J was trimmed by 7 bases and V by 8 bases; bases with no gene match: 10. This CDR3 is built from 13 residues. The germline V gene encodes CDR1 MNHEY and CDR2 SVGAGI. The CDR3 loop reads CASPTGATGGYTF. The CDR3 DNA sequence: TGTGCCAGCCCAACAGGGGCAACTGGTGGCTACACCTTC.

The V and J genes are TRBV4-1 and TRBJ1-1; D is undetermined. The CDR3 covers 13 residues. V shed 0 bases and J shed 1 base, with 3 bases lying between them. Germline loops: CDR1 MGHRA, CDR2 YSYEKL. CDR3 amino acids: CASSQDKNTEAFF. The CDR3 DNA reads TGCGCCAGCAGCCAAGATAAGAACACTGAAGCTTTCTTT.

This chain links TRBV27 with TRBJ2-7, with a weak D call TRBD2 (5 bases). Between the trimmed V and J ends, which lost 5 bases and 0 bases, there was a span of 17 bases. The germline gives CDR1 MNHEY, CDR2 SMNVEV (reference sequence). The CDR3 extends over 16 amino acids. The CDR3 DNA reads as TGTGCCAGCAGTACGAAAACCGGACTTTTCTCCTACGAGCAGTACTTC. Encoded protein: CASSTKTGLFSYEQYF.

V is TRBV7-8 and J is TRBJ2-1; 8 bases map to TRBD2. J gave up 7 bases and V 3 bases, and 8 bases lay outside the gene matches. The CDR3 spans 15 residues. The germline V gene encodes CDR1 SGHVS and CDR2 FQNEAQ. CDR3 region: CASSFLGGGGNEQFF. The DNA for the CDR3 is TGTGCCAGCAGCTTCTTGGGAGGCGGGGGGAATGAGCAGTTCTTC.

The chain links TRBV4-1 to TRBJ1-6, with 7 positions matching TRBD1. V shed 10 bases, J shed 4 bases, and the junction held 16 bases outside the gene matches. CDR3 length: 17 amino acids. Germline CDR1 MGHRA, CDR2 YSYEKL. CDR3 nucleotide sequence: TGCGCCATCCGATACTTTTACCGGGACAGATATAATTCACCCCTCCACTTT. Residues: CAIRYFYRDRYNSPLHF.

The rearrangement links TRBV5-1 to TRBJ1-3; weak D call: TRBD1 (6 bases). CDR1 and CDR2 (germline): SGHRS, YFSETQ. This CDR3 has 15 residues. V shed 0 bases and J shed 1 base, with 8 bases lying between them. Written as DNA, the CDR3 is TGCGCCAGCAGCTTGGCCGGGACATCTGGAAACACCATATATTTT. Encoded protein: CASSLAGTSGNTIYF.

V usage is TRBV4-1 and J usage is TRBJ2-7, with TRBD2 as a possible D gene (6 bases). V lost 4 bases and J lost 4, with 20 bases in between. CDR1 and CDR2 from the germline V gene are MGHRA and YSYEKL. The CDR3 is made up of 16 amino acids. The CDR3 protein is CASSRQLTGLIYEQYF. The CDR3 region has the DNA TGCGCCAGCAGCCGCCAGCTAACGGGACTCATATACGAGCAGTACTTC.

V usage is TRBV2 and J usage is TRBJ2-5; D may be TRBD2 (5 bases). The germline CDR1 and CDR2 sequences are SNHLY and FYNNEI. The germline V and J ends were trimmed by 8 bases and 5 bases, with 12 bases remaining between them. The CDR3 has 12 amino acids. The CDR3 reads CASVGLGETQYF. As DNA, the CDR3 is TGTGCCAGCGTCGGACTCGGGGAGACCCAGTACTTC.

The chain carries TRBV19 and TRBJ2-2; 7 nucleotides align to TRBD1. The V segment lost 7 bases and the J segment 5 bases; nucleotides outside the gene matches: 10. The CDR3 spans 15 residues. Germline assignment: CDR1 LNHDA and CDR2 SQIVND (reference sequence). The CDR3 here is CASTTDRELTGELFF. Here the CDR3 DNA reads TGTGCCAGTACCACCGACAGGGAGTTAACCGGGGAGCTGTTTTTT.

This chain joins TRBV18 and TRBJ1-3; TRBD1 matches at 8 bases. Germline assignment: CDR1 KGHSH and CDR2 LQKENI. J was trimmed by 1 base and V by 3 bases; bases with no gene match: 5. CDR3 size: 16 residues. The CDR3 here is CASSPGQGFSGNTIYF. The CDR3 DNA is TGTGCCAGCTCACCCGGACAGGGTTTTTCTGGAAACACCATATATTTT.

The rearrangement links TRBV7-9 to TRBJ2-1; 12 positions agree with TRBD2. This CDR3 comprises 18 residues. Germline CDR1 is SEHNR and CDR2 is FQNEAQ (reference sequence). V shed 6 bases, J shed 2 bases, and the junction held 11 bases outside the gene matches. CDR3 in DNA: TGTGCCAGCAGTCCAGTCCCACTAGCGGGAGGCACCTACAATGAGCAGTTCTTC. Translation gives CASSPVPLAGGTYNEQFF.

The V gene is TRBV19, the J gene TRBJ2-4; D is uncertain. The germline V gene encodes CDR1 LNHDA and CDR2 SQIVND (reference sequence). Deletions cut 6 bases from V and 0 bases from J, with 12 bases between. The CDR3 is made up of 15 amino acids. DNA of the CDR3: TGTGCCAGTAGGGGGTACGGTGGAGCCAAAAACATTCAGTACTTC. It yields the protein CASRGYGGAKNIQYF.

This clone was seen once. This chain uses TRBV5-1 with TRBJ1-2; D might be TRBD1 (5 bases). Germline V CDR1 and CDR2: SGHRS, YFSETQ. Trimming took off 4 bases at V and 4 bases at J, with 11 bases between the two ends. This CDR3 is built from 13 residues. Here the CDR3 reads CASSVTDSYGYTF. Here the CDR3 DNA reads TGCGCCAGCAGCGTGACAGATTCCTATGGCTACACCTTC. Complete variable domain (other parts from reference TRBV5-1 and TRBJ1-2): KAGVTQTPRYLIKTRGQQVTLSCSPISGHRSVSWYQQTPGQGLQFLFEYFSETQRNKGNFPGRFSGRQFSNSRSEMNVSTLELGDSALYLCASSVTDSYGYTFGSGTRLTVV.

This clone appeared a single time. DNA for the CDR3: TGTGCCAGCAGCTTCACGGGACTAGCGGCCTACGAGCAGTACTTC. This codes for CASSFTGLAAYEQYF. This chain links TRBV11-2 with TRBJ2-5, with 11 bases lining up with TRBD2. The better agreement between TRBJ2-7 and the DNA end casts doubt on the J call. Germline V lookup: CDR1 SGHAT, CDR2 FQNNGV. This CDR3 has 15 amino acids.